This T cell receptor (beta chain) was sequenced for a study of CD4 and CD8 cells across lung adenocarcinoma regions. Donors had localized lung adenocarcinoma, a non-small cell lung cancer. In the case of this clonotype: One end of the junction fails to match germline, which may point to a read error.

TCRdb itself ran the PCR reads through MiXCR, one entry per CDR3 protein. The sample lists about 7,700 distinct CDR3 sequences, around 43% occurring once. The CDR3 covers 15 residues. CDR1 and CDR2 (germline): MGHRA, YSYEKL. The chain recombines TRBV4-1 with TRBJ2-1; D not resolved. The sequence was obtained from a male donor with lung adenocarcinoma. The CD4 and CD8 labels of this study may be unreliable. The material sequenced was CD4+ T cells from the margin of a lung tumor. The CDR3 DNA follows: TGCGCCAGCAGCAAAGAAGCCCATACCTACGATGCGCAGTTCTTC. Translated, it gives CASSKEAHTYDAQFF.